The 14 T cell receptor beta chains listed next were all sequenced from one sample in a study of T cell responses to AZD1222 COVID-19 vaccine. TCRdb keeps only in-frame clones here, not all; method: immunoSEQ multiplex PCR. The sample holds approximately 110,000 clones; around 85% are singletons and the top ten take over 5%. This sample comprised peripheral blood, obtained on day 0 of AZD1222 vaccination. The receptors were gathered from an adult in good health.

V is TRBV7-2 and J is TRBJ2-7; D may be TRBD1 or TRBD2 (6 bases each). The V and J ends lost 1 base and 3 bases respectively, with 13 bases between them. Germline V gene data show CDR1 as SGHTA and CDR2 as FQGNSA. There are 15 residues in the CDR3. The CDR3 DNA sequence: TGTGCCAGCAGCTTAGAAGGAGGGGGAGACTACGAGCAGTACTTC. Residues: CASSLEGGGDYEQYF. The full variable domain, completed using reference TRBV7-2 and TRBJ2-7, is GAGVSQSPSNKVTEKGKDVELRCDPISGHTALYWYRQSLGQGLEFLIYFQGNSAPDKSGLPSDRFSAERTGGSVSTLTIQRTQQEDSAVYLCASSLEGGGDYEQYFGPGTRLTVT.

V and J are TRBV5-6 and TRBJ1-5; 7 bases agree with TRBD1. The CDR3 runs 13 residues. CDR1 and CDR2 (germline): SGHDT, YYEEEE. V shed 1 base, J shed 10 bases, and the junction held 5 bases outside the gene matches. The CDR3 protein is CASSLWQGGPQHF. In DNA form, the CDR3 reads TGTGCCAGCAGCTTGTGGCAGGGGGGACCCCAGCATTTT. Looking up the rest from reference TRBV5-6 and TRBJ1-5 gives the full variable domain: DAGVTQSPTHLIKTRGQQVTLRCSPKSGHDTVSWYQQALGQGPQFIFQYYEEEERQRGNFPDRFSGHQFPNYSSELNVNALLLGDSALYLCASSLWQGGPQHFGDGTRLSIL.

The V and J genes are TRBV6-5 and TRBJ1-4, with TRBD1 as a possible D gene (5 bases). The V gene lost 4 bases and the J gene lost 4 bases, with 7 bases spanning the gap. Germline values: CDR1 MNHEY, CDR2 SVGAGI. This CDR3 region has 13 residues. This chain's CDR3 is CASSSRDNEKLFF. The CDR3 DNA sequence: TGTGCCAGCAGTTCCAGGGATAATGAAAAACTGTTTTTT.

J is TRBJ1-1 and V is TRBV16; D gene uncertain. The CDR3 runs to 14 residues. The V and J ends lost 1 base and 4 bases respectively, with 10 bases between them. Germline CDR1 reads KGHSY; CDR2 reads FQNENV. The DNA of the CDR3 is TGTGCCAGCAGCCAATTTAGCATAGGCACTGAAGCTTTCTTT. Its translation: CASSQFSIGTEAFF.

The CDR3 loop is CASSSRSGGTQYF. DNA for the CDR3: TGTGCCAGCAGTTCCCGTAGCGGAGGGACGCAGTATTTT. V usage is TRBV12-3 or TRBV12-4 and J usage is TRBJ2-3; a weak D match, TRBD2 (6 bases). The CDR3 runs 13 residues. With 4 bases removed from V and 9 bases from J, the gap between germline ends came to 14 bases.

The CDR3 loop is CASSRGELFF. CDR3 nucleotides: TGTGCCAGCAGTCGCGGGGAGCTGTTTTTT. The chain joins TRBV28 to TRBJ2-2; D is undetermined. The CDR3 loop spans 10 amino acids. Germline loops: CDR1 MDHEN, CDR2 SYDVKM. V gave up 5 bases and J gave up 7 bases, with 2 bases separating them.

The CDR3 protein is CASSPRSRGFSGNTIYF. The CDR3 region has the DNA TGTGCCAGCAGCCCCCGATCCAGGGGGTTCTCTGGAAACACCATATATTTT. The rearrangement joins TRBV9 to TRBJ1-3, with 7 bases fitting TRBD1. The CDR3 runs to 17 residues. CDR1 SGDLS and CDR2 YYNGEE come from the germline V gene. V was pared by 4 bases and J by 0 bases, with 10 bases of the junction left unmatched.

This chain connects TRBV28 to TRBJ1-4; TRBD1 matches at 8 bases. Looked up from germline, CDR1 is MDHEN and CDR2 is SYDVKM. Trimming took 4 bases from V and 8 from J; bases not matched to a gene: 3. CDR3 length equals 13 residues. CDR3 sequence: CASSSGGDEKLFF. CDR3 sequence (DNA): TGTGCCAGCAGTTCAGGGGGCGACGAAAAACTGTTTTTT.

The J gene is TRBJ1-1, the V gene TRBV27; perhaps TRBD1 as D (6 bases). CDR3 size: 15 residues. Germline CDR1 reads MNHEY; CDR2 reads SMNVEV (reference sequence). V gave up 5 bases and J gave up 0 bases, with 13 bases separating them. CDR3 in amino acids: CASSRGANLNTEAFF. CDR3 sequence (DNA): TGTGCCAGCAGTAGGGGGGCAAACTTGAACACTGAAGCTTTCTTT.

The chain combines TRBV30 with TRBJ2-7; D is unclear. The CDR3 covers 11 residues. CDR1 and CDR2 (germline): GTSNPN, SVGIG (reference sequence). Trimming left V 4 bases short and J 6 bases short, with 10 bases between. The CDR3 DNA sequence: TGTGCCTGGACAGAAGGGCGCGAGCAGTACTTC. This translates into CAWTEGREQYF.

The chain is built from TRBV5-6 and TRBJ1-2; D perhaps matches TRBD1 (5 bases). This CDR3 spans 14 amino acids. Trimming shortened V by 4 bases and J by 4 bases, and 14 bases separated the two germline ends. The germline CDR1 and CDR2 sequences are SGHDT and YYEEEE. CDR3 DNA sequence: TGTGCCAGCAGCCCATTCCAGGGATCCTATGGCTACACCTTC. Translated, it gives CASSPFQGSYGYTF.

The CDR3 here is CASSYGVSSGNTIYF. The CDR3 DNA follows: TGTGCCAGCAGTTACGGGGTTAGCTCTGGAAACACCATATATTTT. The chain is built from TRBV6-5 and TRBJ1-3; no clear D gene. The V gene lost 2 bases and the J gene lost 0 bases, with 8 bases spanning the gap. Germline values: CDR1 MNHEY, CDR2 SVGAGI. The CDR3 consists of 15 residues.

The rearrangement joins TRBV18 to TRBJ2-5; 9 positions match TRBD2. The CDR3 runs to 19 residues. Per the germline V gene, CDR1 is KGHSH and CDR2 is LQKENI. The ends lost 1 base at V and 1 base at J; junction bases unmatched: 13. The CDR3 DNA sequence: TGTGCCAGCTCACCACTGGGGGTACAACTAGCGGGTATCCAAGAGACCCAGTACTTC. It translates to CASSPLGVQLAGIQETQYF.

CDR3: CASSSPGQGANGYTF. CDR3 DNA sequence: TGTGCCAGCAGTTCCCCGGGACAGGGGGCAAATGGCTACACCTTC. The rearrangement links TRBV5-6 to TRBJ1-2, with 12 bases aligning to TRBD1. This CDR3 has 15 amino acids. V was pared by 5 bases and J by 6 bases, with 8 bases of the junction left unmatched. Germline CDR1 SGHDT, CDR2 YYEEEE.